The T cell receptor (beta chain) under discussion was sequenced for a study of T cells expressing NK-cell markers. This CDR3 spans 14 amino acids. Germline assignment: CDR1 SGHAT and CDR2 FQNNGV. One entry per CDR3 protein, without DNA, is what TCRdb gives after re-calling the 5' RACE reads. The sample's table shows about 260,000 distinct CDR3 sequences. The sample taken for sequencing was blood T cells: a sorted CD56 or NKG2C T cell subset, CD4+ or CD8+ T cells, or bulk PBMC T cells (not recorded which). This TCR was sampled from a man aged 18 to 35 in good health. The J gene is TRBJ1-1, the V gene TRBV11-2; as DNA is missing, the TRBD1 call by TCRdb cannot be tested. The chain's CDR3 is CASSLAGWNTEAFF.